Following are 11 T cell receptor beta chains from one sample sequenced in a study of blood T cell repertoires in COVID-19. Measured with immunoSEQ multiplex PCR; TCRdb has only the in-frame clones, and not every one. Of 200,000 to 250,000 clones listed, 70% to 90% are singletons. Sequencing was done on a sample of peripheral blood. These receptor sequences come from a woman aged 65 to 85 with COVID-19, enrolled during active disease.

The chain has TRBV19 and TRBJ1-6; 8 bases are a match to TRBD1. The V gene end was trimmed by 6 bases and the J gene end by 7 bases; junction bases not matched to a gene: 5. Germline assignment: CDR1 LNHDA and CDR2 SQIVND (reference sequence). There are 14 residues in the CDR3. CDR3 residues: CASSPTGGNSPLHF. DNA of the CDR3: TGTGCCAGTAGCCCCACAGGGGGGAATTCACCCCTCCACTTT.

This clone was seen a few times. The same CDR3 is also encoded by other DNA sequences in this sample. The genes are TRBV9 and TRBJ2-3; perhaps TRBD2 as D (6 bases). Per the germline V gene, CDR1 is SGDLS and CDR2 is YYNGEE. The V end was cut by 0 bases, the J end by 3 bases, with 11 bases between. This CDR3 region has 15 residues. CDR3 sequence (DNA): TGTGCCAGCAGCGTAGTTGAGGGGAGGACAGATACGCAGTATTTT. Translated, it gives CASSVVEGRTDTQYF. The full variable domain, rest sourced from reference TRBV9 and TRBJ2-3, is DSGVTQTPKHLITATGQRVTLRCSPRSGDLSVYWYQQSLDQGLQFLIQYYNGEERAKGNILERFSAQQFPDLHSELNLSSLELGDSALYFCASSVVEGRTDTQYFGPGTRLTVL.

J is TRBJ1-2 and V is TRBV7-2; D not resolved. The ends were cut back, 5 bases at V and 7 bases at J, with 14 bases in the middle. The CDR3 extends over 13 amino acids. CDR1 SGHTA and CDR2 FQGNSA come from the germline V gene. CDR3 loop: CASSRLRDVGYTF. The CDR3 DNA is TGTGCCAGCAGCCGCCTGAGGGATGTTGGCTACACCTTC.

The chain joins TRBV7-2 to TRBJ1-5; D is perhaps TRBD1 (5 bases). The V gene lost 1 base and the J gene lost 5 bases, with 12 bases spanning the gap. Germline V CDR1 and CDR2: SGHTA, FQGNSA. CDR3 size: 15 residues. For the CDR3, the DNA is TGTGCCAGCAGCTTAGGGGGCCAGGTTTATCAGCCCCAGCATTTT. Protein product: CASSLGGQVYQPQHF.

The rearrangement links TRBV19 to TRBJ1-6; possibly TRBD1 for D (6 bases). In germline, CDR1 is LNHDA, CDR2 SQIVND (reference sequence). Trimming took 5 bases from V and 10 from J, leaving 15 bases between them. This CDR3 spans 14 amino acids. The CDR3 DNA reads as TGTGCCAGTAGTTCGGGCAGGGGTGGATCACCCCTCCACTTT. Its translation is CASSSGRGGSPLHF.

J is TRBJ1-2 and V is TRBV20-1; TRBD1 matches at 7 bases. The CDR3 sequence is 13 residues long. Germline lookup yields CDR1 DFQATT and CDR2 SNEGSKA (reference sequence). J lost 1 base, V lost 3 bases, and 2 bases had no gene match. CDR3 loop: CSASTGVNYGYTF. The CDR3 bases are TGCAGTGCTAGTACAGGGGTTAACTATGGCTACACCTTC.

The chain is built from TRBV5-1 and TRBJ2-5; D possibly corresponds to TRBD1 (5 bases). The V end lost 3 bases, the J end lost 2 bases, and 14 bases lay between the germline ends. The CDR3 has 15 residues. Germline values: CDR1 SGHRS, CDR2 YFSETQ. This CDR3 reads CASSYPRRDQETQYF. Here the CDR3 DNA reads TGCGCCAGCAGCTACCCCCGCAGGGATCAAGAGACCCAGTACTTC.

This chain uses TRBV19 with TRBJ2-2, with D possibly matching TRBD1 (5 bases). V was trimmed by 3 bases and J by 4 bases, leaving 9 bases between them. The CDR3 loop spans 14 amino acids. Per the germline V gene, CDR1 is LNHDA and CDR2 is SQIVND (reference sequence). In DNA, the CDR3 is TGTGCCAGTAGTATCGTTGGGGCCACCGGGGAGCTGTTTTTT. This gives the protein CASSIVGATGELFF. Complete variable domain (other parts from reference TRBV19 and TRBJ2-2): DGGITQSPKYLFRKEGQNVTLSCEQNLNHDAMYWYRQDPGQGLRLIYYSQIVNDFQKGDIAEGYSVSREKKESFPLTVTSAQKNPTAFYLCASSIVGATGELFFGEGSRLTVL.

The CDR3 protein is CASSEQGFRGNTEAFF. The CDR3 DNA is TGTGCCAGCTCAGAACAGGGGTTTCGAGGGAACACTGAAGCTTTCTTT. The chain is built from TRBV18 and TRBJ1-1; 7 bases are shared with TRBD1. The CDR3 has 16 amino acids. V gave up 5 bases and J gave up 1 base; unmatched junction bases: 10. The germline gives CDR1 KGHSH, CDR2 LQKENI.

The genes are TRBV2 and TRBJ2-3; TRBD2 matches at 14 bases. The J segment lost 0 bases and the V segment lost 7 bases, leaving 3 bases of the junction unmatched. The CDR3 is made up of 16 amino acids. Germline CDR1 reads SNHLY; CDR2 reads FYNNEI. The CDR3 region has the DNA TGTGCCAGCAAGAGACTAGCGGGAGGGAGCACAGATACGCAGTATTTT. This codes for CASKRLAGGSTDTQYF.

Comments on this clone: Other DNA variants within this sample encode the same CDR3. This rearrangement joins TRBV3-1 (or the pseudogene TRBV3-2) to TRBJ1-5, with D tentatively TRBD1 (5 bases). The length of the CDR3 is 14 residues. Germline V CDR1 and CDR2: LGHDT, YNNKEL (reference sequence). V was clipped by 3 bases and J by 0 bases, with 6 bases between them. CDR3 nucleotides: TGTGCCAGCAGCCAGGGGCGTAGCAATCAGCCCCAGCATTTT. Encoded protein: CASSQGRSNQPQHF.